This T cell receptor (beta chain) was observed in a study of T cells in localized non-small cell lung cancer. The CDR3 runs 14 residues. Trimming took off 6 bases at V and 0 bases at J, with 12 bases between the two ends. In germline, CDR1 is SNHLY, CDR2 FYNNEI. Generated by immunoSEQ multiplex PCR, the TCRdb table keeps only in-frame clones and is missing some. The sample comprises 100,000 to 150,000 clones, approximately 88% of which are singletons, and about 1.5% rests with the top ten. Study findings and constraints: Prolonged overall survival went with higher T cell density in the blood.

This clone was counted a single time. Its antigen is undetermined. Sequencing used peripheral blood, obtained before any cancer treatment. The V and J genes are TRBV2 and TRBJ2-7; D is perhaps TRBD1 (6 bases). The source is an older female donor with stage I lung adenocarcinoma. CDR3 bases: TGTGCCAGCAGGAGGGACACGGCCTCCTACGAGCAGTACTTC. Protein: CASRRDTASYEQYF.